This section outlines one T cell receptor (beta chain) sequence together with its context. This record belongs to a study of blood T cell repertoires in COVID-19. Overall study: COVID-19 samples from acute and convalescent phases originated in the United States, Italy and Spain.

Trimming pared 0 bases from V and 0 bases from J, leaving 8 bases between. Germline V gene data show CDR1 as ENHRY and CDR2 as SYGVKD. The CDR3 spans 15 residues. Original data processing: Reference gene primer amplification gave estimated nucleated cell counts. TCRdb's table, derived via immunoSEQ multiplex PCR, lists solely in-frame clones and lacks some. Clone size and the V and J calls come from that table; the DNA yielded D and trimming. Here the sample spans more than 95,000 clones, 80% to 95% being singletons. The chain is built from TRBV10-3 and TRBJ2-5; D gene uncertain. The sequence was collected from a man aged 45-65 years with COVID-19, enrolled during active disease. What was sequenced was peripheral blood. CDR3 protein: CAISESQDNQETQYF. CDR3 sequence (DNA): TGTGCCATCAGTGAGTCTCAAGACAACCAAGAGACCCAGTACTTC.